A single sample is the source of the 23 T cell receptor beta chains below, sequenced in a study of blood T cell repertoires in COVID-19. Clones were sequenced by immunoSEQ multiplex PCR, and TCRdb holds only the in-frame ones, with some missing. In the table there are tens of thousands of clones, 60% to 85% of which are singletons. Sequencing used peripheral blood. The receptors here all came from a human donor in a cohort sampled during active COVID-19.

The rearrangement joins TRBV10-3 to TRBJ2-3; 9 positions agree with TRBD1. The CDR3 has 15 residues. CDR1 is ENHRY and CDR2 is SYGVKD in the germline V gene. V trimming: 3 bases; J trimming: 3 bases; junction bases outside the gene matches: 4. For the CDR3, the DNA is TGTGCCATCAGTGACAACAGGGGGCGGACAGATACGCAGTATTTT. This translates into CAISDNRGRTDTQYF.

V is TRBV2 and J is TRBJ2-1, with 11 nucleotides matching TRBD2. J lost 10 bases, V lost 7 bases, and 9 bases had no gene match. This CDR3 has 14 amino acids. CDR1 and CDR2 (germline): SNHLY, FYNNEI. CDR3 in DNA: TGTGCCAGCACGGGACTAGCGGTTCCGGGAGAGCAGTTCTTC. It translates to CASTGLAVPGEQFF.

This clone was picked up a small number of times. This sequence joins TRBV5-4 and TRBJ2-5; 14 bases line up with TRBD2. Germline assignment: CDR1 SGHNT and CDR2 YYREEE (reference sequence). This CDR3 is 16 amino acids long. J was trimmed by 2 bases and V by 4 bases; bases with no gene match: 4. The CDR3 region is CASSPRLAGGQETQYF. The CDR3 region has the DNA TGTGCCAGCAGCCCCAGACTAGCGGGAGGGCAAGAGACCCAGTACTTC.

The chain employs TRBV6-5 and TRBJ2-3; possible D gene TRBD2, 6 bases. V shed 6 bases and J shed 0 bases, with 13 bases lying between them. The length of the CDR3 is 15 residues. Germline V CDR1 and CDR2: MNHEY, SVGAGI. DNA of the CDR3: TGTGCCAGCAGAATCGACGGGACTAGCACAGATACGCAGTATTTT. The encoded protein is CASRIDGTSTDTQYF.

The chain couples TRBV2 to TRBJ1-3; D unresolved. V gave up 6 bases and J gave up 4 bases, with 4 bases separating them. The CDR3 sequence is 11 residues long. CDR1 SNHLY and CDR2 FYNNEI come from the germline V gene. CDR3 loop: CASRTGNTIYF. Here the CDR3 DNA reads TGTGCCAGCAGGACAGGAAACACCATATATTTT.

The genes are TRBV5-6 and TRBJ1-1, with D maybe TRBD1 (5 bases). The CDR3 loop spans 14 amino acids. The ends were cut back, 1 base at V and 9 bases at J, with 16 bases in the middle. Germline assignment: CDR1 SGHDT and CDR2 YYEEEE. CDR3 coding DNA: TGTGCCAGCAGCTTGTCGGGGGTTCTCCCAAAAGCTTTCTTT. This encodes CASSLSGVLPKAFF.

The chain is built from TRBV6-6 and TRBJ1-5; D unresolved. There are 13 residues in the CDR3. CDR1 and CDR2 (germline): MNHNY, SVGAGI (reference sequence). CDR3 sequence: CATTQGGNQPQHF. In DNA form, the CDR3 reads TGTGCGACCACCCAAGGAGGCAATCAGCCCCAGCATTTT.

The chain joins TRBV5-1 to TRBJ1-2; TRBD1 aligns across 9 bases. The CDR3 is made up of 16 amino acids. Per the germline V gene, CDR1 is SGHRS and CDR2 is YFSETQ. V shed 1 base and J 7 bases; nucleotides not matched to a gene: 11. The CDR3 here is CASSLIQGAHGAGYTF. The CDR3 DNA reads TGCGCCAGCAGCTTGATACAGGGGGCACATGGCGCTGGCTACACCTTC.

This clone showed up just a few times. The chain combines TRBV24-1 with TRBJ2-3; tentative D call: TRBD2 (6 bases). The CDR3 loop spans 13 amino acids. The V gene lost 3 bases and the J gene lost 3 bases, with 6 bases spanning the gap. Germline loops: CDR1 KGHDR, CDR2 SFDVKD. In nucleotides, the CDR3 is TGTGCCACCAGTGATGGGGGGACAGATACGCAGTATTTT. It codes for CATSDGGTDTQYF.

This sequence joins TRBV5-1 and TRBJ1-1, with D possibly being TRBD1 (6 bases). The germline V gene encodes CDR1 SGHRS and CDR2 YFSETQ. The CDR3 is 15 amino acids. The ends were cut back, 1 base at V and 1 base at J, with 11 bases in the middle. The CDR3 DNA follows: TGCGCCAGCAGCTTGTCAGGGGCCACGAACACTGAAGCTTTCTTT. This codes for CASSLSGATNTEAFF.

The chain carries TRBV19 and TRBJ2-7, with D maybe TRBD1 (5 bases). Germline V gene sequence: CDR1 LNHDA, CDR2 SQIVND (reference sequence). Between the trimmed V and J ends, which lost 3 bases and 3 bases, there was a span of 6 bases. The CDR3 consists of 12 residues. This CDR3 is CASSMGLYEQYF. CDR3 DNA sequence: TGTGCCAGTAGTATGGGGCTCTACGAGCAGTACTTC.

The chain joins TRBV29-1 to TRBJ1-2; no clear D. The CDR3 runs to 15 residues. V lost 0 bases and J 2 bases, leaving 13 bases between the germline ends. CDR1 and CDR2 (germline): SQVTM, ANQGSEA. CDR3 residues: CSVEDRHSINYGYTF. The CDR3 DNA sequence: TGCAGCGTTGAAGATCGGCACAGCATAAACTATGGCTACACCTTC.

This rearrangement joins TRBV2 to TRBJ2-5, with 10 nucleotides matching TRBD2. Trimming took 3 bases from V and 5 from J; bases not matched to a gene: 9. In germline, CDR1 is SNHLY, CDR2 FYNNEI. The CDR3 spans 16 residues. The chain's CDR3 is CASSDSSGRGKETQYF. CDR3 DNA: TGTGCCAGCAGTGATTCCAGCGGGAGGGGAAAGGAGACCCAGTACTTC.

The chain links TRBV12-3 or TRBV12-4 to TRBJ2-7; D uncertain. This CDR3 has 13 residues. Trimming took 6 bases from V and 6 from J, leaving 15 bases between them. In nucleotides, the CDR3 is TGTGCCAGCAGCGACTCTAGGATTCCCGAGCAGTACTTC. This sequence encodes CASSDSRIPEQYF.

The V gene is TRBV7-2, the J gene TRBJ2-7, with D maybe TRBD1 (7 bases). The germline V gene encodes CDR1 SGHTA and CDR2 FQGNSA. V was pared by 1 base and J by 4 bases, with 20 bases between. The CDR3 contains 17 residues. CDR3 residues: CASSLEGAGQRSYEQYF. The DNA of the CDR3 is TGTGCCAGCAGCTTAGAAGGGGCGGGACAGAGGAGTTACGAGCAGTACTTC.

This clone was picked up a small number of times. The chain uses TRBV5-1 and TRBJ2-1; 10 bases are a match to TRBD2. CDR1 and CDR2 (germline): SGHRS, YFSETQ. This CDR3 is built from 16 residues. V trimming: 3 bases; J trimming: 1 base; junction bases outside the gene matches: 4. CDR3 residues: CASSSGLAVSYNEQFF. The DNA for the CDR3 is TGCGCCAGCAGCTCAGGACTAGCGGTGTCCTACAATGAGCAGTTCTTC.

This clone was detected a few times. The chain has TRBV7-8 and TRBJ2-7, with 11 bases fitting TRBD2. The V segment lost 1 base and the J segment 13 bases; nucleotides outside the gene matches: 12. Germline lookup yields CDR1 SGHVS and CDR2 FQNEAQ. The CDR3 runs 15 residues. DNA for the CDR3: TGTGCCAGCAGCTTAGTGGAATATCTAGCGGGAGGTAAATACTTC. Its translation is CASSLVEYLAGGKYF.

This sequence joins TRBV28 and TRBJ2-7, with 9 positions matching TRBD2. Trimming removed 4 bases from V and 3 bases from J; junction bases left unmatched: 4. The CDR3 runs to 14 residues. Germline lookup yields CDR1 MDHEN and CDR2 SYDVKM. CDR3 amino acids: CASSSLTSGYEQYF. The DNA for the CDR3 is TGTGCCAGCAGTTCACTGACTAGCGGCTACGAGCAGTACTTC.

The chain uses TRBV30 and TRBJ1-6; D may be TRBD1 (5 bases). The CDR3 is 13 residues long. CDR1 is GTSNPN, CDR2 SVGIG, per germline (reference sequence). V lost 5 bases and J lost 9, with 14 bases in between. The CDR3 DNA sequence: TGTGCCTGGGAACGTGGTCAGGGTTCACCCCTCCACTTT. The encoded protein is CAWERGQGSPLHF.

The genes are TRBV2 and TRBJ2-7; 8 bases match TRBD1. The CDR3 contains 13 residues. Germline CDR1 is SNHLY and CDR2 is FYNNEI. Trimming cost V 6 bases and J 5 bases; bases outside gene matches: 6. The CDR3 here is CASRSTDRDEQYF. The CDR3 DNA follows: TGTGCCAGCAGATCGACGGACAGGGACGAGCAGTACTTC.

The rearrangement links TRBV5-8 to TRBJ2-3; no clear D. The V end was cut by 2 bases, the J end by 5 bases, with 12 bases between. Germline CDR1 reads SGHTS; CDR2 reads YDEGEE. The CDR3 runs to 14 residues. The CDR3 region is CASSFKTKIDTQYF. The CDR3 DNA reads TGTGCCAGCAGCTTCAAGACAAAAATAGATACGCAGTATTTT.

This rearrangement joins TRBV9 to TRBJ2-1, with 12 bases lining up with TRBD2. In germline, CDR1 is SGDLS, CDR2 YYNGEE. The CDR3 length is 16 residues. J lost 9 bases, V lost 5 bases, and 12 bases had no gene match. CDR3 residues: CASSYYLAGGLGEQFF. CDR3 nucleotide sequence: TGTGCCAGCAGTTACTACCTAGCGGGAGGGCTTGGTGAGCAGTTCTTC.

This clone has just a few counts. The rearrangement joins TRBV7-2 to TRBJ2-3; tentative D call: TRBD2 (5 bases). The V end was cut by 5 bases, the J end by 4 bases, with 13 bases between. Germline V CDR1 and CDR2: SGHTA, FQGNSA. The CDR3 has 14 amino acids. This chain's CDR3 is CASSPSRVPDTQYF. The CDR3 coding sequence is TGTGCCAGCAGCCCGTCGCGGGTCCCAGATACGCAGTATTTT.